This TCR beta chain was captured in a study of T-cell memory formation after mild COVID-19 (dated by TCRdb to the early 2020s). Study-level background: Most TCR sequence clusters were specific to one of the two donors. Longitudinal TCRalpha and TCRbeta repertoire sequencing tracked T-cell clones expanding and contracting after mild COVID-19 in a couple of donors. The cohort comprised two young, previously healthy adult volunteers, one female and one male.

This clonotype was observed at least ten times. It has no known antigen specificity. The sample holds no much larger clone one base away, and base qualities are not on file. Ficoll-Paque density gradient centrifugation was the method used to isolate PBMCs. Instrument used: Illumina NovaSeq 6000. Using 5'RACE with constant-segment primers, TCRalpha and TCRbeta cDNA libraries were constructed, with sample barcodes and unique molecular identifiers added in the process. Trizol reagent was used to extract RNA from every sample. Libraries were amplified in two PCR steps, with a second sample barcode and Illumina TruSeq adapters added in the second step. Sequencing of the libraries was done on an Illumina NovaSeq, producing 2 x 150 bp paired-end reads. The published analysis was carried out like this. Demultiplexing of reads and collapsing into UMI-guided consensus sequences were performed with migec v1.2.7. With mixcr v2.1.11, UMI consensuses were aligned to TRA and TRB V and J templates and assembled into clonotypes. A clonotype was counted as expanded or contracted only when both edgeR and NoisET called the clonotype significant, with the noise models trained on biological replicates. For edgeR calls, a false discovery rate-adjusted p below 0.01 and a log2 fold-change threshold of 1 were applied. As an exploratory analysis of dynamics, max-normalized trajectories of the 1000 most abundant clonotypes were examined by PCA with hierarchical clustering. The CD4 or CD8 phenotype of responding clones was assigned using the separately sequenced CD4+ and CD8+ repertoires. The public reads were reanalyzed by TCRdb: fastp trimming at Q25, MiXCR alignment, in-frame beta chains only. For every CDR3 protein sequence, its rows merge into one entry that carries the most common genes and DNA. These V and J calls rely on TCRdb rather than the paper's analysis. This sample gives a few hundred thousand distinct CDR3 sequences in total; 15% to 20% of them show up just once. The leading ten clones occupy approximately 25% of the sample.

General conclusions and limits of the study: Contracting CD4+ clones turned up mainly in the CM and EM memory subsets, whereas EMRA was where CD8+ clones were enriched. Only a couple of mild cases were covered in the study, and larger cohorts including severe cases with pre-infection samples were considered necessary. Some responding clones were found in pre-infection memory, which suggests that pre-existing cross-reactive memory T cells took part in the SARS-CoV-2 response. Clones that contracted from day 15 to 85 showed balanced CD4/CD8 phenotypes, whereas a second wave of clones that expanded from day 15 to 37 leaned towards CD4+. Whether the second-wave clones peaking on day 37 were SARS-CoV-2 specific was not confirmed.

The CDR3 holds 15 amino acids from the cysteine to the phenylalanine. The retained sequence is limited to the CDR3, 45 bases, with the frame set at the first base. V and J are trimmed by 6 bases and 8 bases, and the gene matches miss 11 bases of the junction. CDR1 KGHDR and CDR2 SFDVKD are derived from the germline V gene. The source of this sequence is a young man who had mild COVID-19 (a few samples of this study predate the infection). The sample titles of this study are shuffled in the database, so cell type and time point are left out; the donor was told from shared clones. The sequenced material came from PBMCs or a T cell subset sorted from them (not recorded which). The rearranged chain carries TRBV24-1 and TRBJ2-1; 8 bases in the junction line up with TRBD1. The DNA sequence follows: TGTGCCACCAGTCAAGGACAGGGCCTGGGTGATGAGCAGTTCTTC. Its protein reads: CATSQGQGLGDEQFF.